One sample yielded the 19 T cell receptor beta chains listed below, sequenced in a study of T cells in Graves' hyperthyroidism and ophthalmopathy. The source material, RNA transcripts, was used to amplify TCR beta CDR3 regions. First-round RT-PCR with HTBI primers amplified the TCR CDR3 region. TCRdb reprocessed the multiplex PCR reads via MiXCR and lists one record per CDR3 protein. The table lists about 200,000 distinct CDR3 sequences, around 18% of them singletons. The sequencing input was blood. The receptors come from a man aged 40-49 years with Graves' hyperthyroidism.

This chain connects TRBV5-4 to TRBJ2-1, with D perhaps matching TRBD2 (5 bases). The CDR3 is 12 amino acids. With 1 base removed from V and 9 bases from J, the gap between germline ends came to 8 bases. The germline V gene has CDR1 SGHNT and CDR2 YYREEE (reference sequence). The CDR3 protein is CASSLIAGEQFF. Here the CDR3 DNA reads TGTGCCAGCAGCTTGATCGCGGGTGAGCAGTTCTTC.

The CDR3 spells CASSHLFGTSNYGYTF. In DNA, the CDR3 is TGTGCCAGCAGCCACCTATTCGGGACGTCTAACTATGGCTACACCTTC. The chain combines TRBV6-1 with TRBJ1-2; tentative D call: TRBD1 (5 bases). V was clipped by 6 bases and J by 0 bases, with 17 bases between them. Per the germline V gene, CDR1 is MNHNS and CDR2 is SASEGT. CDR3 size: 16 residues.

This clonotype has only a few counts. The chain joins TRBV18 to TRBJ2-1; 15 positions match TRBD2. Germline CDR1 and CDR2: KGHSH and LQKENI. Germline trimming cut 2 bases from V and 9 bases from J; bases unmatched to any gene: 2. This CDR3 spans 15 amino acids. The CDR3 DNA reads TGTGCCAGCTCACCAGGGACTAGCGGGGGGACTGAGCAGTTCTTC. Its protein is CASSPGTSGGTEQFF.

This clonotype was detected many times. This rearrangement joins TRBV20-1 to TRBJ2-3, with 10 bases that match TRBD2. The CDR3 is made up of 15 amino acids. V lost 6 bases, J lost 2 bases, and 8 bases stayed unmatched. Germline V gene sequence: CDR1 DFQATT, CDR2 SNEGSKA (reference sequence). The CDR3: CSAQDSGGYTDTQYF. DNA for the CDR3: TGCAGTGCCCAAGATAGCGGGGGGTACACAGATACGCAGTATTTT.

This clonotype has a count of ten or more. V is TRBV29-1 and J is TRBJ2-7; no clear D gene. Per germline, CDR1 SQVTM and CDR2 ANQGSEA. Trimming shortened V by 4 bases and J by 0 bases, and 13 bases separated the two germline ends. The CDR3 extends over 14 amino acids. CDR3: CSVGLGTSSYEQYF. The CDR3 nucleotides are TGCAGCGTTGGTTTGGGCACCAGCTCCTACGAGCAGTACTTC.

This clonotype was seen more than once but under ten times. This chain connects TRBV24-1 to TRBJ2-3; 11 bases agree with TRBD2. Germline values: CDR1 KGHDR, CDR2 SFDVKD. The CDR3 is 17 residues long. The J segment lost 0 bases and the V segment lost 3 bases, leaving 4 bases of the junction unmatched. This CDR3 reads CATSDLSGGASTDTQYF. DNA of the CDR3: TGTGCCACCAGTGATCTTAGCGGGGGGGCGAGCACAGATACGCAGTATTTT.

This clonotype came up a few times. V gene TRBV27 combines with J gene TRBJ2-5; the D is unclear. Trimming took 6 bases from V and 2 from J, leaving 10 bases between them. The CDR3 is made up of 13 amino acids. Germline assignment: CDR1 MNHEY and CDR2 SMNVEV (reference sequence). CDR3 DNA: TGTGCCAGCAGACGACTGTCTCAAGAGACCCAGTACTTC. Translation: CASRRLSQETQYF.

This clonotype has at least ten counts. The V gene is TRBV6-1, the J gene TRBJ1-1; TRBD1 aligns across 8 bases. CDR3 size: 19 residues. CDR1 and CDR2 (germline): MNHNS, SASEGT. The V and J ends lost 4 bases and 0 bases, in that order; junction bases with no gene match: 16. The CDR3 is CASSGPFDRGGGLNTEAFF. In DNA, the CDR3 is TGTGCCAGCAGTGGTCCCTTCGACAGGGGAGGTGGGTTGAACACTGAAGCTTTCTTT.

The rearrangement links TRBV19 to TRBJ1-1; a weak D match, TRBD1 (5 bases). Trimming removed 7 bases at V and 7 bases at J, with 13 bases between. This CDR3 region has 12 residues. CDR1 is LNHDA, CDR2 SQIVND, per germline (reference sequence). CDR3 DNA sequence: TGTGCCAGTAACGCAGGGCCGGTTGAAGCTTTCTTT. Translation: CASNAGPVEAFF.

This clonotype was observed many times. The V and J genes are TRBV12-3 or TRBV12-4 and TRBJ2-1; D is unresolved. The CDR3 consists of 15 residues. Trimming took 3 bases from V and 2 from J, leaving 11 bases between them. The CDR3 bases are TGTGCCAGCAGTTTTGGACCTAGGCCCTACAATGAGCAGTTCTTC. It translates to CASSFGPRPYNEQFF.

This clonotype was seen at least ten times. V gene TRBV18 combines with J gene TRBJ2-5; 7 positions match TRBD1. Trimming cost V 8 bases and J 4 bases; bases outside gene matches: 7. Germline CDR1 and CDR2: KGHSH and LQKENI. CDR3 size: 13 residues. CDR3 sequence reads: CASLGAGGETQYF. The CDR3 DNA is TGTGCCAGCCTCGGGGCAGGGGGAGAGACCCAGTACTTC.

This clonotype was observed at least ten times. The chain recombines TRBV2 with TRBJ1-6, with D unclear. Trimming pared 8 bases from V and 12 bases from J, leaving 17 bases between. CDR1 is SNHLY, CDR2 FYNNEI, per germline. The CDR3 is 13 amino acids. CDR3: CASLTTSLLPLHF. The CDR3 DNA is TGTGCCAGCCTTACGACATCACTGTTACCCCTCCACTTT.

The V call is TRBV12-3 or TRBV12-4, the J call TRBJ2-7; 10 nucleotides agree with TRBD1. The CDR3 covers 14 residues. V shed 5 bases and J 6 bases; nucleotides not matched to a gene: 7. Here the CDR3 reads CASSRDRGLGEQYF. The DNA for the CDR3 is TGTGCCAGCAGTCGTGACAGGGGGCTGGGCGAGCAGTACTTC.

This clonotype was seen ten or more times. V usage is TRBV24-1 and J usage is TRBJ2-3, with D perhaps given as TRBD1 or TRBD2 (5 bases each). Germline CDR1 KGHDR, CDR2 SFDVKD. The CDR3 extends over 14 amino acids. The V and J ends lost 3 bases and 1 base respectively, with 7 bases between them. The CDR3 DNA reads as TGTGCCACCAGTGATGGGGACGGCACAGATACGCAGTATTTT. Amino acids: CATSDGDGTDTQYF.

This chain links TRBV6-1 with TRBJ1-2, with D hard to call. V was cut by 1 base and J by 7 bases, with 10 bases left in between. This CDR3 contains 13 residues. Germline V lookup: CDR1 MNHNS, CDR2 SASEGT. The CDR3 is CASSEGIGSGYTF. The CDR3 nucleotides are TGTGCCAGCAGTGAAGGGATCGGCAGTGGCTACACCTTC.

In this sample, this clonotype turned up many times. V gene TRBV27 combines with J gene TRBJ2-1; 7 bases map to TRBD1. The trim removed 2 bases at V and 9 bases at J, leaving 10 bases unmatched. CDR1 and CDR2 (germline): MNHEY, SMNVEV (reference sequence). There are 15 residues in the CDR3. Written as DNA, the CDR3 is TGTGCCAGCAGTTTAGGGATAGGGGGCTACGGTGAGCAGTTCTTC. This gives the protein CASSLGIGGYGEQFF.

As regards this clonotype: A much more abundant neighbour one base away suggests this may be a read error. This chain joins TRBV5-1 and TRBJ2-7, with TRBD1 matching 7 bases. Germline CDR1 reads SGHRS; CDR2 reads YFSETQ. The V gene end was trimmed by 4 bases and the J gene end by 0 bases; junction bases not matched to a gene: 7. The CDR3 spans 15 residues. CDR3 coding DNA: TGCGCCAGCAGCGCCGGGACAGACTCCTCCTACGAGCAGTACTTC. The encoded protein is CASSAGTDSSYEQYF.

Many counts were recorded for this clonotype. The chain combines TRBV30 with TRBJ2-1; possible D gene TRBD2, 7 bases. CDR3 length: 12 amino acids. V was shortened by 3 bases and J by 8 bases, with 11 bases between the two germline ends. Germline V gene data show CDR1 as GTSNPN and CDR2 as SVGIG (reference sequence). CDR3 nucleotides: TGTGCCTGGAGCCGGGGGGCCTATGAGCAGTTCTTC. Protein product: CAWSRGAYEQFF. Combining the CDR3 with reference TRBV30 and TRBJ2-1 gives the whole variable domain SQTIHQWPATLVQPVGSPLSLECTVEGTSNPNLYWYRQAAGRGLQLLFYSVGIGQISSEVPQNLSASRPQDRQFILSSKKLLLSDSGFYLCAWSRGAYEQFFGPGTRLTVL.

This clonotype was counted between two and nine times. The rearrangement uses TRBV20-1 and TRBJ1-5; the D gene is possibly TRBD1 (5 bases). The CDR3 is 14 residues long. V lost 5 bases, J lost 0 bases, and 11 bases lay in between. CDR1 is DFQATT, CDR2 SNEGSKA, per germline (reference sequence). In DNA, the CDR3 is TGCAGTGCTTGGGGGGTGTATAGCAATCAGCCCCAGCATTTT. Translated: CSAWGVYSNQPQHF.